This passage covers 27 T cell receptor beta chains from one sample sequenced in a study of response to subunit inactivated influenza vaccine (dated 2018 in TCRdb). The library was prepared using RT-PCR. Sequencing was performed on an Illumina HiSeq 2500. TCRdb passed the public sequencing reads through fastp at Q25 and MiXCR, retaining productive beta sequences. CDR3 protein sequences are deduplicated, and each keeps its most common genes and DNA. The sample table holds around 530,000 distinct CDR3 sequences, of which 16% were seen once. The ten largest account for roughly 3.1% of the sample. The source material was CD4+ T cells sorted from PBMCs, sampled less than 25 months after vaccination. All receptors come from a man aged 50-75 years who received an inactivated influenza vaccine. Donor details come from another sample of the same person, matched by shared clones.

This clonotype appeared many times. The chain combines TRBV2 with TRBJ2-3, with D uncertain. The V end was cut by 1 base, the J end by 2 bases, with 7 bases between. Germline assignment: CDR1 SNHLY and CDR2 FYNNEI. This CDR3 has 14 residues. The CDR3, as DNA: TGTGCCAGCAGTGAAGGACCGAACACAGATACGCAGTATTTT. Its translation: CASSEGPNTDTQYF.

V is TRBV4-3 and J is TRBJ2-3; D not certain. Trimming pared 2 bases from V and 1 base from J, leaving 7 bases between. Germline V lookup: CDR1 LGHNA, CDR2 YSLEER. The CDR3 spans 14 residues. CDR3 amino acids: CASSQRSGTDTQYF. CDR3 DNA sequence: TGCGCCAGCAGCCAACGGTCAGGCACAGATACGCAGTATTTT.

This clonotype came up a few times. V and J are TRBV27 and TRBJ2-1; D ambiguous. The CDR3 spans 11 residues. Trimming cost V 6 bases and J 7 bases, with 7 bases left between them. From germline, CDR1 is MNHEY and CDR2 SMNVEV (reference sequence). The CDR3 spells CASRYGNEQFF. The CDR3 nucleotides read TGTGCCAGCAGGTATGGAAATGAGCAGTTCTTC.

This chain connects TRBV25-1 to TRBJ1-4; D possibly corresponds to TRBD1 (5 bases). Looked up from germline, CDR1 is MGHDK and CDR2 is SYGVNS. The V and J ends lost 1 base and 8 bases respectively, with 11 bases between them. The CDR3 is 14 amino acids. The CDR3 nucleotides are TGTGCCAGCAGTGAATTCAGGGACCGGGAAAAACTGTTTTTT. Translation: CASSEFRDREKLFF.

This clonotype was counted between two and nine times. This chain links TRBV12-3 or TRBV12-4 with TRBJ2-5; TRBD2 matches 7 bases. CDR3 length: 13 residues. Germline trimming cut 4 bases from V and 3 bases from J; bases unmatched to any gene: 2. The CDR3 nucleotides are TGTGCCAGCAGTTCTAGCGGAAAAGAGACCCAGTACTTC. Its protein is CASSSSGKETQYF.

The rearrangement joins TRBV10-2 to TRBJ2-1; D gene ambiguous. Trimming cost V 5 bases and J 6 bases, with 14 bases left between them. Germline loops: CDR1 WSHSY, CDR2 SAAADI. The length of the CDR3 is 14 residues. The CDR3 nucleotides are TGCGCCAGCAGTTCAGTCGAAGCTGGCAATGAGCAGTTCTTC. Its translation: CASSSVEAGNEQFF.

The chain employs TRBV25-1 and TRBJ2-7; TRBD1 or TRBD2 may be the D gene (5 bases each). This CDR3 is 16 amino acids long. CDR1 is MGHDK and CDR2 is SYGVNS in the germline V gene. Trimming removed 3 bases from V and 5 bases from J, with 20 bases in between. CDR3 in DNA: TGTGCCAGCAGTGACCTGGGGACGGTCCCTAGGAACGAGCAGTACTTC. This gives the protein CASSDLGTVPRNEQYF.

This clonotype was observed a few times. This rearrangement joins TRBV20-1 to TRBJ2-7; the D is unclear. The CDR3 contains 14 residues. Per the germline V gene, CDR1 is DFQATT and CDR2 is SNEGSKA (reference sequence). Trimming shortened V by 3 bases and J by 0 bases, and 12 bases separated the two germline ends. DNA of the CDR3: TGCAGTGCTAGCAAGGGCGGCAGCTCCTACGAGCAGTACTTC. This sequence encodes CSASKGGSSYEQYF.

This clonotype was recorded many times. This sequence joins TRBV10-3 and TRBJ2-1; D remains ambiguous. There are 12 residues in the CDR3. CDR1 and CDR2 from the germline V gene are ENHRY and SYGVKD. V dropped 6 bases and J dropped 5 bases, with 8 bases sitting between them. CDR3 sequence (DNA): TGTGCCATCAGAGGGCCCAACAATGAGCAGTTCTTC. Its translation is CAIRGPNNEQFF.

This clonotype was counted only a few times. V is TRBV5-1 and J is TRBJ2-7; D gene ambiguous. The germline V and J ends were trimmed by 2 bases and 0 bases, with 15 bases remaining between them. Germline V gives CDR1 SGHRS, CDR2 YFSETQ. This CDR3 contains 16 residues. CDR3 region: CASSLSFPRSSYEQYF. The CDR3 DNA reads TGCGCCAGCAGCTTAAGCTTTCCGAGAAGCTCCTACGAGCAGTACTTC.

A few counts support this clonotype. The chain joins TRBV5-1 to TRBJ2-5; maybe TRBD2 (5 bases). V lost 4 bases to trimming and J lost 4 bases, with 14 bases between them. The CDR3 loop spans 14 amino acids. Looked up from germline, CDR1 is SGHRS and CDR2 is YFSETQ. CDR3 residues: CASSPGVEGETQYF. CDR3 nucleotide sequence: TGCGCCAGCAGCCCTGGGGTAGAGGGAGAGACCCAGTACTTC.

The rearrangement joins TRBV5-1 to TRBJ2-1, with D possibly being TRBD2 (7 bases). The V and J ends lost 4 bases and 5 bases respectively, with 16 bases between them. The CDR3 totals 15 residues. CDR1 and CDR2 (germline): SGHRS, YFSETQ. DNA for the CDR3: TGCGCCAGCAGCCGGGGCGGGGGCTTGGACAATGAGCAGTTCTTC. Translating gives CASSRGGGLDNEQFF.

The chain carries TRBV18 and TRBJ2-1; 10 positions agree with TRBD2. Trimming at V came to 5 bases and at J to 1 base, leaving 5 bases not matched to a gene. The CDR3 is made up of 16 amino acids. Germline lookup yields CDR1 KGHSH and CDR2 LQKENI. CDR3 DNA sequence: TGTGCCAGCTCAACCCTTAGCGGGAGGTCCTACAATGAGCAGTTCTTC. It codes for CASSTLSGRSYNEQFF.

This chain connects TRBV4-1 to TRBJ2-1; D perhaps matches TRBD2 (6 bases). The CDR3 extends over 17 amino acids. Germline V gene lookup returns CDR1 MGHRA and CDR2 YSYEKL. Trimming pared 0 bases from V and 0 bases from J, leaving 12 bases between. The CDR3 DNA is TGCGCCAGCAGCCAAGATCAACTAGCCCTCTCCTACAATGAGCAGTTCTTC. Translating gives CASSQDQLALSYNEQFF.

The sample holds a few counts of this clonotype. The chain couples TRBV6-1 to TRBJ2-1; D could derive from TRBD1 or TRBD2 (5 bases each). Trimming stripped 6 bases from V and 3 bases from J, with 15 bases between. This CDR3 has 15 residues. CDR1 is MNHNS and CDR2 is SASEGT in the germline V gene. In nucleotides, the CDR3 is TGTGCCAGCAGCCCACGAGGGGCGGTCTACAATGAGCAGTTCTTC. It encodes CASSPRGAVYNEQFF.

The chain uses TRBV20-1 and TRBJ2-7, with 11 bases identical to TRBD2. Germline assignment: CDR1 DFQATT and CDR2 SNEGSKA (reference sequence). This CDR3 comprises 14 residues. V lost 4 bases and J lost 1; bases outside the gene matches: 3. CDR3 in DNA: TGCAGTGCTACGGGACTAGCGGAATCCTACGAGCAGTACTTC. It is translated as CSATGLAESYEQYF.

The CDR3 spells CASGLAGRSETQYF. The CDR3 DNA sequence: TGCGCCAGCGGGCTAGCGGGACGGTCAGAGACCCAGTACTTC. This rearrangement joins TRBV5-1 to TRBJ2-5; 9 bases are shared with TRBD2. Germline V gene data show CDR1 as SGHRS and CDR2 as YFSETQ. The V gene end was trimmed by 7 bases and the J gene end by 4 bases; junction bases not matched to a gene: 8. The CDR3 totals 14 residues.

In its sample, this clonotype was seen many times. The rearrangement links TRBV7-2 to TRBJ2-1; no firm D call. CDR1 and CDR2 from the germline V gene are SGHTA and FQGNSA. The V gene lost 2 bases and the J gene lost 9 bases, with 11 bases spanning the gap. The CDR3 totals 13 residues. CDR3 DNA sequence: TGTGCCAGCAGCTTACAACTCCGAAGTGAGCAGTTCTTC. Translation: CASSLQLRSEQFF.

The chain couples TRBV20-1 to TRBJ2-7; unclear D gene. The germline V and J ends were trimmed by 5 bases and 2 bases, with 19 bases remaining between them. Germline V gene lookup returns CDR1 DFQATT and CDR2 SNEGSKA (reference sequence). The CDR3 runs to 15 residues. CDR3 region: CSARRMVGSPYEQYF. For the CDR3, the DNA is TGCAGTGCTCGACGGATGGTCGGCAGCCCCTACGAGCAGTACTTC.

The table lists this clonotype with a few counts. The chain employs TRBV6-1 and TRBJ2-2; TRBD2 aligns across 9 bases. Trimming took 6 bases from V and 7 from J; bases not matched to a gene: 9. The CDR3 has 15 residues. Germline V CDR1 and CDR2: MNHNS, SASEGT. In DNA form, the CDR3 reads TGTGCCAGCAGGGACCAGCGGGGGGTTAGCGGGGAGCTGTTTTTT. Residues: CASRDQRGVSGELFF.

The sample holds many counts of this clonotype. V is TRBV4-3 and J is TRBJ2-1, with D maybe TRBD2 (6 bases). Germline V gene lookup returns CDR1 LGHNA and CDR2 YSLEER. V was shortened by 0 bases and J by 8 bases, with 20 bases between the two germline ends. This CDR3 has 17 amino acids. The CDR3 protein is CASSQDSTGAFLDEQFF. CDR3 bases: TGCGCCAGCAGCCAAGATAGTACGGGAGCATTTTTGGATGAGCAGTTCTTC.

The CDR3 reads CASSLTSGVYGYTF. DNA of the CDR3: TGTGCCAGCAGTTTAACGTCCGGGGTCTATGGCTACACCTTC. This sequence joins TRBV12-3 or TRBV12-4 and TRBJ1-2; D remains ambiguous. V gave up 2 bases and J gave up 4 bases, with 11 bases separating them. This CDR3 has 14 residues.

This clonotype was seen a few times. This chain connects TRBV6-2 or TRBV6-3 to TRBJ2-3, with D tentatively TRBD2 (6 bases). The CDR3 extends over 14 amino acids. With 2 bases removed from V and 6 bases from J, the gap between germline ends came to 12 bases. Germline loops: CDR1 MNHEY, CDR2 SVGEGT. The CDR3 DNA follows: TGTGCCAGCAGTTACCGTAGCCGGGGGGATACGCAGTATTTT. Residues: CASSYRSRGDTQYF.

The rearrangement uses TRBV29-1 and TRBJ2-1; TRBD2 agrees at 9 bases. V trimming: 2 bases; J trimming: 3 bases; junction bases outside the gene matches: 5. Germline loops: CDR1 SQVTM, CDR2 ANQGSEA. The CDR3 loop spans 15 amino acids. As DNA, the CDR3 is TGCAGCGTTGAAACCGGGACTAGCCGCTACAATGAGCAGTTCTTC. Protein sequence: CSVETGTSRYNEQFF.

The chain has TRBV15 and TRBJ2-7; D possibly corresponds to TRBD1 (5 bases). The germline gives CDR1 LNHNV, CDR2 YYDKDF (reference sequence). V was trimmed by 1 base and J by 4 bases, leaving 14 bases between them. The CDR3 covers 15 residues. CDR3 sequence: CATSRGGLSEYEQYF. CDR3 bases: TGTGCCACCAGCAGAGGGGGCCTATCCGAGTACGAGCAGTACTTC.

The sample holds many counts of this clonotype. J is TRBJ2-7 and V is TRBV29-1; D gene ambiguous. The CDR3 sequence is 14 residues long. Germline V lookup: CDR1 SQVTM, CDR2 ANQGSEA. The V end was cut by 0 bases, the J end by 2 bases, with 11 bases between. This CDR3 is CSVEDQSGAYEQYF. The CDR3 DNA reads as TGCAGCGTTGAAGATCAAAGTGGGGCCTACGAGCAGTACTTC.

Only a few counts were recorded for this clonotype. The rearrangement joins TRBV12-3 or TRBV12-4 to TRBJ1-4; TRBD1 matches 7 bases. The ends lost 6 bases at V and 5 bases at J; junction bases unmatched: 6. The CDR3 is 14 residues long. The CDR3 coding sequence is TGTGCCAGCAGGCCCGGGACAGCAAATGAAAAACTGTTTTTT. The encoded protein is CASRPGTANEKLFF.